This entry is about one T cell receptor (beta chain). Its antigen is still unknown. No much larger clone is present one base from it, and per-base qualities are unavailable. CDR1 ENHRY and CDR2 SYGVKD are derived from the germline V gene. Trimming leaves V shorter by 2 bases and J shorter by 5 bases, with the junction holding 12 bases beyond the gene matches. The CDR3 covers 17 residues, taking in both the cysteine and the phenylalanine. The read is trimmed to its CDR3 DNA, 51 bases read in frame from base 1. This sample is part of a study of T cell responses to AZD1222 COVID-19 vaccine (dated by TCRdb to the early 2020s). Broadly, across the study: Because spike-specific TCR depth and breadth did not differ between the two schedules, AZD1222 recipients who got a second dose at roughly 4 weeks were pooled with those who got a second dose at roughly 12 weeks. TCR sequencing was performed for 230 to 250 trial participants, of whom 200 to 220 were given two doses of AZD1222 and around 25 were given two doses of MenACWY control vaccine. Enrollment into the trials was organized by age into subgroups of 18-55, 56-69 and 70-plus years, and those subgroups contained roughly 140, 27 and 60 TCR-sequenced participants, respectively.

The CDR3 regions of human TCRbeta chains were subjected to immunosequencing. Per the source publication's procedure: Repertoire TCRs were matched against a reference library of SARS-CoV-2-specific TCRs generated with the MIRA antigen-specificity platform. Breadth was defined as the fraction of unique TCRs that were SARS-CoV-2-associated, and depth was defined as the fraction of total T cells that were SARS-CoV-2-associated. Each spike-specific TCR was assigned to its reactive spike region and to a CD4 or CD8 class using the MIRA data. Log10-transformed breadth and depth values were compared by one-way ANOVA with Sidak's multiple comparisons tests. TCRdb took over this immuneACCESS table, retaining in-frame rearrangements with V and J assigned. Such tables are incomplete; in checked studies, under half of the missing clones stem from an unresolved V gene, and the remainder is unexplained. The DNA was the basis for D and trimming; V, J and clone size are from that table. The sample contains some 130,000 clones, 75% to 90% of them found a single time. The ten largest make up 5% to 6.5% of the sample.

The sample's time point label, in plain terms: baseline before first vaccination. Samples from vaccinated people were obtained from the UK trials COV001 and COV002, which included a single-blind randomized controlled phase 2/3 trial of AZD1222 (ChAdOx1 nCoV-19) in healthy adults. For TCRbeta chain sequencing, PBMC samples were collected from trial participants at day 0 and at day 28 after the second dose. Points the paper makes about the study in general: Because no samples from the day 14 peak response were available, repertoires could be characterized only after the peak T cell response. Participants were mostly white British and included more females than males, and it was suggested by the authors that clonal diversity may have been underestimated. In the small 56-69-year group, the increase in depth fell short of significance, most likely because of low power. The whole spike protein was spanned by vaccine-associated CD4 TCRs, and dominant responses were seen in regions 160-218 and 743-854. Spike-specific TCR breadth and depth rose significantly after two AZD1222 doses compared with day 0 and with MenACWY recipients. Epitopes outside the regions mutated in the B.1.351 and B.1.1.7 variants were reportedly recognized by nearly half of the unique spike-specific TCRs. Only six AZD1222 recipients were SARS-CoV-2 seropositive at baseline, limiting conclusions about previously exposed vaccinees.

The receptor chain draws on TRBV10-3 and TRBJ1-1, with 9 bases in between that match TRBD1. Sequencing was performed on peripheral blood, taken on day 0 of AZD1222 vaccination. The receptor was derived from an adult in good health. The bases are TGTGCCATCAGTGAGCCCCACATCGGGACAGGGAGGACTGAAGCTTTCTTT. It is translated as CAISEPHIGTGRTEAFF.